This T cell receptor (beta chain) comes out of a study of blood T cells in healthy people across ages. Study outcomes and limitations: With age, beta diversity per million T cells declined roughly linearly, significantly by approximately 40.

The sample holds a few counts of this clonotype. Its matching antigen is unknown. Every donor gave 8 to 10 milliliters of peripheral blood. A sample-barcoded 5' primer and a J-beta primer mix were used in a second PCR of about 6 to 11 cycles. TCRdb passed the 5' RACE reads through MiXCR, listing each CDR3 protein once. Of about 800,000 distinct CDR3 sequences in the sample, about three fifths were seen once. The sequencing input was blood. The receptor's source is a man between 25 and 39 years old in good health.

The CDR3 reads CASSQGVRNQPQHF. The CDR3 DNA reads TGTGCCAGCAGCCAGGGGGTTCGCAATCAGCCCCAGCATTTT. The rearrangement joins TRBV3-1 to TRBJ1-5, with D maybe TRBD1 (5 bases). The V end was cut by 3 bases, the J end by 2 bases, with 8 bases between. This CDR3 is built from 14 residues. Germline CDR1 and CDR2: LGHDT and YNNKEL (reference sequence).